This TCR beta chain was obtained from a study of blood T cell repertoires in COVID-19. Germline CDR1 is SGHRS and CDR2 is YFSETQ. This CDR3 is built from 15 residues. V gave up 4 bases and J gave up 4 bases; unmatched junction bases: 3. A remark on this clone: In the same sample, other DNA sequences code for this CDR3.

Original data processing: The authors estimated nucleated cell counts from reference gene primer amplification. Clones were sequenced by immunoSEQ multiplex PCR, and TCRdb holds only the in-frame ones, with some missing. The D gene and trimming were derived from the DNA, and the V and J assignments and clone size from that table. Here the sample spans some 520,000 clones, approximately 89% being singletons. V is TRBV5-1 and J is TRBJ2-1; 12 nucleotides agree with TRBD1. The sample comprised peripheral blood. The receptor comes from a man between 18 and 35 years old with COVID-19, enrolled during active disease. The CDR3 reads CASSPGQGAYNEQFF. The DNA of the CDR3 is TGCGCCAGCAGCCCGGGACAGGGGGCTTACAATGAGCAGTTCTTC.